The 27 T cell receptor beta chains presented below share a single source sample, sequenced in a study of blood T cell repertoires in COVID-19. Repertoires were generated with immunoSEQ multiplex PCR, while TCRdb's copy carries only in-frame clones and drops some. This sample has 210,000 or so clones, with 75% to 85% found just once. The sample taken for sequencing was peripheral blood. These receptor sequences come from a woman younger than 45 with COVID-19, enrolled during active disease.

V is TRBV30 and J is TRBJ2-2; TRBD1 is a possible D gene (6 bases). From germline, CDR1 is GTSNPN and CDR2 SVGIG (reference sequence). The CDR3 has 14 amino acids. V lost 4 bases and J lost 5, with 14 bases in between. This chain's CDR3 is CAWNTGLETGELFF. In DNA form, the CDR3 reads TGTGCCTGGAACACAGGGCTGGAGACCGGGGAGCTGTTTTTT.

The V call is TRBV7-2, the J call TRBJ1-1; D unclear. Germline V lookup: CDR1 SGHTA, CDR2 FQGNSA. The CDR3 extends over 13 amino acids. V was clipped by 2 bases and J by 1 base, with 5 bases between them. Here the CDR3 reads CASSLRGNTEAFF. The CDR3 region has the DNA TGTGCCAGCAGCTTACGGGGGAACACTGAAGCTTTCTTT.

This clone was counted ten times or more. This CDR3 reads CASSRAGGLDGYTF. CDR3 sequence (DNA): TGTGCCAGCAGCCGGGCGGGTGGGCTTGATGGCTACACCTTC. The V and J genes are TRBV5-4 and TRBJ1-2; D gene uncertain. Germline CDR1 and CDR2: SGHNT and YYREEE (reference sequence). This CDR3 has 14 amino acids. The V end was cut by 4 bases, the J end by 6 bases, with 16 bases between.

The chain recombines TRBV29-1 with TRBJ2-1, with no clear D. CDR1 and CDR2 from the germline V gene are SQVTM and ANQGSEA. Trimming shortened V by 2 bases and J by 10 bases, and 9 bases separated the two germline ends. CDR3 length: 11 amino acids. CDR3 DNA: TGCAGCGTTGAATACGTCGGGGAGCAGTTCTTC. Protein product: CSVEYVGEQFF.

The J gene is TRBJ2-2, the V gene TRBV3-1 (or the pseudogene TRBV3-2); TRBD2 might be the D (6 bases). Trimming took off 4 bases at V and 2 bases at J, with 11 bases between the two ends. CDR3 length equals 15 residues. The germline V gene encodes CDR1 LGHDT and CDR2 YNNKEL (reference sequence). CDR3 loop: CASSREALNTGELFF. The CDR3 DNA follows: TGTGCCAGCAGCCGGGAGGCGCTAAACACCGGGGAGCTGTTTTTT.

The chain joins TRBV7-9 to TRBJ1-2; 7 nucleotides align to TRBD1. This CDR3 region has 16 residues. CDR1 and CDR2 from the germline V gene are SEHNR and FQNEAQ (reference sequence). V lost 3 bases and J lost 3; bases outside the gene matches: 10. In DNA, the CDR3 is TGTGCCAGCAGCTTGCTGGGCCAGGGGGTTCACTATGGCTACACCTTC. Protein: CASSLLGQGVHYGYTF.

The chain has TRBV19 and TRBJ2-7; 9 bases match TRBD1. CDR3 length equals 14 residues. V was pared by 6 bases and J by 3 bases, with 6 bases of the junction left unmatched. Germline V gene data show CDR1 as LNHDA and CDR2 as SQIVND (reference sequence). CDR3 DNA sequence: TGTGCCAGTAGGACGACAGGGGGAGACTACGAGCAGTACTTC. Its protein is CASRTTGGDYEQYF.

The chain has TRBV6-5 and TRBJ2-1, with D possibly being TRBD2 (6 bases). Looked up from germline, CDR1 is MNHEY and CDR2 is SVGAGI. CDR3 size: 15 residues. V dropped 6 bases and J dropped 2 bases, with 14 bases sitting between them. The CDR3 sequence: CASSRSGGTYNEQFF. CDR3 DNA: TGTGCCAGCAGCCGCAGTGGGGGGACCTACAATGAGCAGTTCTTC.

This clone was observed a single time. The chain links TRBV5-1 to TRBJ2-5; D not resolved. The V gene's germline CDR1 is SGHRS and CDR2 YFSETQ. The CDR3 has 15 residues. Trimming shortened V by 4 bases and J by 4 bases, and 17 bases separated the two germline ends. Here the CDR3 DNA reads TGCGCCAGCAGCCTAAATGGTGGCCTAGGAGAGACCCAGTACTTC. Amino acids: CASSLNGGLGETQYF. Together with reference TRBV5-1 and TRBJ2-5, the CDR3 gives the full variable domain: KAGVTQTPRYLIKTRGQQVTLSCSPISGHRSVSWYQQTPGQGLQFLFEYFSETQRNKGNFPGRFSGRQFSNSRSEMNVSTLELGDSALYLCASSLNGGLGETQYFGPGTRLLVL.

This clone was observed a handful of times. The rearrangement joins TRBV20-1 to TRBJ1-1; D might be TRBD1 (6 bases). This CDR3 is built from 13 residues. CDR1 is DFQATT, CDR2 SNEGSKA, per germline (reference sequence). V was shortened by 3 bases and J by 3 bases, with 11 bases between the two germline ends. CDR3 sequence (DNA): TGCAGTGCTAGTAAGACAGGTTACACTGAAGCTTTCTTT. Protein: CSASKTGYTEAFF.

This clone was observed a few times. This sequence joins TRBV15 and TRBJ2-5; TRBD1 aligns across 7 bases. The germline CDR1 and CDR2 sequences are LNHNV and YYDKDF (reference sequence). Unmatched junction bases numbered 4, after V lost 3 bases and J lost 3 bases. This CDR3 is 14 amino acids long. For the CDR3, the DNA is TGTGCCACCAGCAGTGGGACAGCCGAAGAGACCCAGTACTTC. Protein sequence: CATSSGTAEETQYF.

The rearrangement links TRBV27 to TRBJ2-3, with a possible D match to TRBD1 (5 bases). The CDR3 runs to 13 residues. V lost 2 bases to trimming and J lost 9 bases, with 12 bases between them. The germline CDR1 and CDR2 sequences are MNHEY and SMNVEV (reference sequence). The CDR3 DNA is TGTGCCAGCAGTTTAAAGGGGCAGGCAACGCAGTATTTT. Its translation is CASSLKGQATQYF.

J is TRBJ2-7 and V is TRBV29-1, with TRBD1 matching over 8 bases. With V trimmed by 5 bases and J by 10 bases, 7 bases remained unmatched. The germline V gene has CDR1 SQVTM and CDR2 ANQGSEA. CDR3 size: 11 residues. Written as DNA, the CDR3 is TGCAGCGTTCGACAGGGGCTCGGCCAGTACTTC. This sequence encodes CSVRQGLGQYF.

The rearrangement uses TRBV6-4 and TRBJ2-1; the D gene is possibly TRBD1 (5 bases). CDR1 is MRHNA, CDR2 SNTAGT, per germline. This CDR3 spans 13 amino acids. V lost 0 bases to trimming and J lost 9 bases, with 9 bases between them. The CDR3 DNA sequence: TGTGCCAGCAGTGACTCGGGAAGGGGTGAGCAGTTCTTC. Amino acids: CASSDSGRGEQFF.

The chain links TRBV6-2 or TRBV6-3 to TRBJ2-7, with 7 bases matching TRBD2. V dropped 0 bases and J dropped 3; count of bases not matched to a gene: 8. The CDR3 has 16 amino acids. CDR1 is MNHEY and CDR2 is SVGEGT in the germline V gene. The CDR3, as DNA: TGTGCCAGCAGTTACTCGTGGCGGGAGTTCCACTACGAGCAGTACTTC. Translating it yields CASSYSWREFHYEQYF.

Here the CDR3 DNA reads TGTGCCAGCCGGACAGGGGGTCAGCCCCAGCATTTT. Protein: CASRTGGQPQHF. The rearrangement uses TRBV28 and TRBJ1-5; 10 nucleotides align to TRBD1. Germline assignment: CDR1 MDHEN and CDR2 SYDVKM. The CDR3 sequence is 12 residues long. The V segment lost 8 bases and the J segment 6 bases; nucleotides outside the gene matches: 1.

J is TRBJ2-1 and V is TRBV19; 11 bases are shared with TRBD2. Losses at the gene ends were 3 bases for V and 3 bases for J; bases not matched to a gene: 4. Germline V gene sequence: CDR1 LNHDA, CDR2 SQIVND (reference sequence). CDR3 length equals 16 residues. In nucleotides, the CDR3 is TGTGCCAGTAGTATTACCGGGACTAGCGGCTACAATGAGCAGTTCTTC. Amino acids: CASSITGTSGYNEQFF.

CDR3 DNA: TGTGCCAGCAGTTTATTAGGGGCGCTCGGGAATTCACCCCTCCACTTT. This codes for CASSLLGALGNSPLHF. The chain is built from TRBV28 and TRBJ1-6; tentative D call: TRBD1 (5 bases). Trimming took 1 base from V and 7 from J, leaving 14 bases between them. From germline, CDR1 is MDHEN and CDR2 SYDVKM. The CDR3 totals 16 residues.

This chain uses TRBV7-9 with TRBJ1-1; 7 bases align to TRBD1. This CDR3 is 14 amino acids long. Per germline, CDR1 SEHNR and CDR2 FQNEAQ (reference sequence). V was pared by 1 base and J by 7 bases, with 6 bases of the junction left unmatched. The CDR3 bases are TGTGCCAGCAGCTTAGATTATCAGGGGGTTGAAGCTTTCTTT. Translating gives CASSLDYQGVEAFF.

The genes are TRBV11-2 and TRBJ2-7; tentative D call: TRBD2 (5 bases). This CDR3 region has 15 residues. CDR1 and CDR2 from the germline V gene are SGHAT and FQNNGV. V was clipped by 3 bases and J by 0 bases, with 12 bases between them. The CDR3 DNA is TGTGCCAGCAGCTTGGGAGTTGAAGCCTCCTACGAGCAGTACTTC. Its translation is CASSLGVEASYEQYF.

The chain joins TRBV11-3 to TRBJ2-2; D is unresolved. CDR3 length equals 13 residues. Trimming left V 5 bases short and J 7 bases short, with 11 bases between. Looked up from germline, CDR1 is SGHNT and CDR2 is YENEEA. DNA for the CDR3: TGTGCCAGCAGCCCGAGCCCCGGCGGGGAGCTGTTTTTT. It yields the protein CASSPSPGGELFF.

The chain couples TRBV12-3 or TRBV12-4 to TRBJ1-1; perhaps TRBD1 as D (5 bases). Trimming removed 3 bases at V and 5 bases at J, with 10 bases between. The CDR3 consists of 13 residues. The CDR3 bases are TGTGCCAGCAGTTTGGTGGGGGGTACTGAAGCTTTCTTT. Protein product: CASSLVGGTEAFF.

This clone was observed at least ten times. V gene TRBV29-1 combines with J gene TRBJ1-1; D is undetermined. The CDR3 is made up of 10 amino acids. Trimming cost V 8 bases and J 6 bases, with 10 bases left between them. Germline CDR1 is SQVTM and CDR2 is ANQGSEA. The CDR3: CSPTRSEAFF. CDR3 in DNA: TGCAGCCCGACACGGTCTGAAGCTTTCTTT.

The chain joins TRBV27 to TRBJ2-7; TRBD2 might be the D (5 bases). The CDR3 has 13 amino acids. The germline V gene has CDR1 MNHEY and CDR2 SMNVEV (reference sequence). The V gene lost 5 bases and the J gene lost 4 bases, with 12 bases spanning the gap. Here the CDR3 reads CASSKLGMYEQYF. The CDR3 DNA reads as TGTGCCAGCAGTAAACTAGGAATGTACGAGCAGTACTTC.

This chain joins TRBV5-1 and TRBJ2-3, with 9 bases aligning to TRBD2. The CDR3 runs to 14 residues. V trimming: 4 bases; J trimming: 4 bases; junction bases outside the gene matches: 4. CDR1 and CDR2 from the germline V gene are SGHRS and YFSETQ. The CDR3 DNA sequence: TGCGCCAGCAGCCCGGCGGGGGGGGCAGATACGCAGTATTTT. This codes for CASSPAGGADTQYF.

The chain recombines TRBV3-1 (or the pseudogene TRBV3-2) with TRBJ1-6; TRBD1 aligns across 8 bases. Germline V lookup: CDR1 LGHDT, CDR2 YNNKEL (reference sequence). V shed 7 bases and J 8 bases; nucleotides not matched to a gene: 7. This CDR3 has 14 residues. The CDR3 spells CASTDRGYHSPLHF. The CDR3 DNA sequence: TGTGCCAGCACCGACAGGGGATATCATTCACCCCTCCACTTT.

Regarding this clone: A junction end diverges from the germline sequence, so it may reflect a read error. This chain connects TRBV11-3 to TRBJ2-7; 7 bases fit TRBD1. The germline V gene encodes CDR1 SGHNT and CDR2 YENEEA. The CDR3 spans 15 residues. As DNA, the CDR3 is TGTGCCAGCAGCCTAGAAGAAGGGACAGAGTACGAGCAGTACTTC. Protein: CASSLEEGTEYEQYF.